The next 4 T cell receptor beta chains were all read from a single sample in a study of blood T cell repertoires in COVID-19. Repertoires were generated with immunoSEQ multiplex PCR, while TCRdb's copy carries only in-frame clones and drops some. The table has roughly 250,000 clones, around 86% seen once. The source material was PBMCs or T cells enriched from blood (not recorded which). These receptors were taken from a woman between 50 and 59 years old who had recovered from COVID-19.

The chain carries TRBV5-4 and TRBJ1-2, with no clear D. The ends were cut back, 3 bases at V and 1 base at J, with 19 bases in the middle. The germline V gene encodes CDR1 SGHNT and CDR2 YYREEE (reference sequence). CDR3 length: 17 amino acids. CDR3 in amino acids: CASSSRGRYLRNYGYTF. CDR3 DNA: TGTGCCAGCAGCTCACGCGGGCGGTACCTCCGTAACTATGGCTACACCTTC.

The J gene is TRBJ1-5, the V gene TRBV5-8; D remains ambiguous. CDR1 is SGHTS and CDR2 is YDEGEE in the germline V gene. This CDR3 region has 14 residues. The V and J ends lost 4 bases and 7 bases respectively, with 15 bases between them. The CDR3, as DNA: TGTGCCAGCAGCGGCGGTGTACGAGGGCAGCCCCAGCATTTT. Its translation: CASSGGVRGQPQHF.

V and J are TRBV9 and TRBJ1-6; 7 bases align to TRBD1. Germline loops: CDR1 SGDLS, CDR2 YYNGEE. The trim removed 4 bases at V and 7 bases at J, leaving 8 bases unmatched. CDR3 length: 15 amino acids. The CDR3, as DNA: TGTGCCAGCAGCCCCCAGGGGGGTAACAATTCACCCCTCCACTTT. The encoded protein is CASSPQGGNNSPLHF.

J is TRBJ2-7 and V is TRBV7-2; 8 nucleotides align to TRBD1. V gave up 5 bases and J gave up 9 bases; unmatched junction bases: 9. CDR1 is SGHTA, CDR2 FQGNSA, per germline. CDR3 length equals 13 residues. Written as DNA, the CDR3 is TGTGCCAGCAGCAGACCCTCAGGGGGCAGGCAGTACTTC. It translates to CASSRPSGGRQYF.